This passage covers 10 T cell receptor beta chains from one sample sequenced in a study of T cell repertoires in cytomegalovirus infection. TCRdb reanalysed the reads using MiXCR and keeps one entry per CDR3 protein. The sample holds approximately 500,000 distinct CDR3 sequences, around a quarter seen once. Sequenced sample: PBMCs. The receptors come from a human donor in good health (CMV status not recorded). Some clones in this sample may be carry-over from other donors' samples.

This clonotype was seen a handful of times. The rearrangement joins TRBV20-1 to TRBJ2-5; 7 bases align to TRBD2. Germline V gene data show CDR1 as DFQATT and CDR2 as SNEGSKA (reference sequence). V was clipped by 6 bases and J by 5 bases; unmatched bases: 21. CDR3 length equals 17 residues. The CDR3 loop is CSAGLADHSLGRETQYF. The CDR3 bases are TGCAGTGCGGGGCTAGCGGACCACTCTCTGGGCCGGGAGACCCAGTACTTC.

The V gene is TRBV27, the J gene TRBJ1-5; tentative D call: TRBD1 (5 bases). This CDR3 is 16 amino acids long. V dropped 5 bases and J dropped 4 bases, with 18 bases sitting between them. Germline CDR1 reads MNHEY; CDR2 reads SMNVEV (reference sequence). The CDR3 spells CASSNYQGRGNQPQHF. CDR3 nucleotide sequence: TGTGCCAGCAGTAACTACCAGGGTAGGGGTAATCAGCCCCAGCATTTT.

The chain uses TRBV2 and TRBJ1-6, with 9 bases that match TRBD1. V gave up 8 bases and J gave up 9 bases; unmatched junction bases: 14. CDR1 is SNHLY and CDR2 is FYNNEI in the germline V gene. The CDR3 runs to 16 residues. The CDR3 here is CASGNPPGQGGSPLHF. Here the CDR3 DNA reads TGTGCCAGCGGGAATCCACCGGGACAGGGCGGTTCACCCCTCCACTTT.

This clonotype appeared a few times. The chain combines TRBV30 with TRBJ2-2; the D gene is possibly TRBD2 (5 bases). V was pared by 0 bases and J by 4 bases, with 12 bases between. CDR1 and CDR2 from the germline V gene are GTSNPN and SVGIG (reference sequence). This CDR3 has 15 amino acids. The CDR3 bases are TGTGCCTGGAGTGTTCTGGGAGAGGCCACCGGGGAGCTGTTTTTT. It encodes CAWSVLGEATGELFF.

This clonotype showed up just a few times. V is TRBV6-2 or TRBV6-3 and J is TRBJ2-5; 8 bases align to TRBD2. After removal of 4 bases from V and 2 bases from J, the junction contained 3 bases not matched to a gene. Germline assignment: CDR1 MNHEY and CDR2 SVGEGT. This CDR3 has 14 amino acids. The CDR3 coding sequence is TGTGCCAGCAGTTCGGGAGGGCCGCAAGAGACCCAGTACTTC. Amino acids: CASSSGGPQETQYF.

The CDR3 is CACRETGGSEQFF. The CDR3 bases are TGTGCATGCAGAGAAACAGGGGGGAGTGAGCAGTTCTTC. The genes are TRBV6-5 and TRBJ2-1; TRBD1 matches 8 bases. The length of the CDR3 is 13 residues. Per germline, CDR1 MNHEY and CDR2 SVGAGI.

This clonotype has a handful of counts. This chain connects TRBV7-9 to TRBJ1-1; 11 positions match TRBD1. The V gene's germline CDR1 is SEHNR and CDR2 FQNEAQ (reference sequence). V was pared by 2 bases and J by 7 bases, with 9 bases of the junction left unmatched. CDR3 size: 16 residues. CDR3 sequence (DNA): TGTGCCAGCAGCTTATGGACAGGGGGCAGAACAGATGAAGCTTTCTTT. Protein sequence: CASSLWTGGRTDEAFF.

This clonotype was counted between two and nine times. The chain carries TRBV10-3 and TRBJ2-7, with a possible D match to TRBD2 (5 bases). V lost 0 bases, J lost 2 bases, and 11 bases lay in between. Germline V lookup: CDR1 ENHRY, CDR2 SYGVKD. The CDR3 runs to 15 residues. The CDR3: CAISESWEFPYEQYF. For the CDR3, the DNA is TGTGCCATCAGTGAGTCGTGGGAGTTCCCCTACGAGCAGTACTTC.

CDR3 DNA sequence: TGTGCCAGCAGCCCGTTGCAGACTAGCACAGATACGCAGTATTTT. It specifies CASSPLQTSTDTQYF. This chain joins TRBV7-9 and TRBJ2-3; D unclear. From germline, CDR1 is SEHNR and CDR2 FQNEAQ (reference sequence). The CDR3 covers 15 residues. Trimming shortened V by 5 bases and J by 0 bases, and 12 bases separated the two germline ends.

V is TRBV2 and J is TRBJ1-1; D might be TRBD1 (6 bases). The CDR3 consists of 15 residues. The germline V and J ends were trimmed by 3 bases and 5 bases, with 16 bases remaining between them. CDR1 and CDR2 from the germline V gene are SNHLY and FYNNEI. In DNA form, the CDR3 reads TGTGCCAGCAGTGACGGCAGGGGAAGGGGGACTGAAGCTTTCTTT. Translation: CASSDGRGRGTEAFF.